These T cell receptor beta chains were read from a single sample in a study of cytotoxic CD8 clonotypes in ibrutinib-treated CLL. Sequencing used immunoSEQ multiplex PCR; TCRdb keeps in-frame clones, though not all of them. The data show about 160,000 clones, roughly four fifths seen once. Material: PBMCs, obtained after 12 months of ibrutinib treatment. The receptors derive from a human donor with chronic lymphocytic leukemia. The CDR3 runs from the conserved cysteine through the conserved F or W. A D gene is named only where the DNA matches it firmly. Clone size is given for some rows only: seen once, a few or many times, or a class if the clone is expanded.

V gene,J gene,D gene,clone size,CDR3 protein,CDR3 DNA
TRBV7-2,TRBJ2-3,TRBD2,.,CASSLAPLAGGPDTQYF,TGTGCCAGCAGCTTAGCGCCCTTAGCGGGAGGGCCAGATACGCAGTATTTT
TRBV30,TRBJ2-6,.,.,CAWSVVPGANVLTF,TGTGCCTGGAGTGTGGTCCCCGGGGCCAACGTCCTGACTTTC
TRBV9,TRBJ2-1,.,.,CASSAEGRGLLNEQFF,TGTGCCAGCAGCGCTGAGGGGCGGGGGCTTTTAAATGAGCAGTTCTTC
TRBV19,TRBJ1-5,.,.,CASSIAVGNQPQHF,TGTGCCAGTAGTATAGCGGTCGGTAATCAGCCCCAGCATTTT
TRBV10-3,TRBJ2-5,TRBD2,.,CAIGIAGAVEETQYF,TGTGCCATCGGGATAGCGGGGGCCGTGGAGGAGACCCAGTACTTC
TRBV5-4,TRBJ2-7,TRBD2,.,CASSLDPSGGDEQYF,TGTGCCAGCAGCTTGGACCCTAGCGGGGGGGACGAGCAGTACTTC
TRBV2,TRBJ1-5,.,.,CASSVDRGGNQPQHF,TGTGCCAGCAGTGTGGACAGAGGGGGGAATCAGCCCCAGCATTTT
TRBV9,TRBJ1-6,.,.,CASNERADSPLHF,TGTGCCAGCAACGAACGGGCAGATTCACCCCTCCACTTT
TRBV2,TRBJ2-7,TRBD1,.,CASSYDRAYEQYF,TGTGCCAGCAGCTACGACAGGGCCTACGAGCAGTACTTC
TRBV6-4,TRBJ2-1,TRBD2,.,CASSDIAGNEQFF,TGTGCCAGCAGTGACATAGCGGGAAATGAGCAGTTCTTC
TRBV5-4,TRBJ2-3,.,.,CASSFRQGGPDTQYF,TGTGCCAGCAGCTTCAGGCAGGGTGGCCCAGATACGCAGTATTTT
TRBV18,TRBJ2-1,.,.,CASSPGRNEQFF,TGTGCCAGCTCACCTGGGCGGAATGAGCAGTTCTTC
TRBV2,TRBJ1-1,TRBD1,.,CASSEQGAGITEAFF,TGTGCCAGCAGTGAGCAGGGGGCTGGGATTACTGAAGCTTTCTTT
TRBV23-1,TRBJ1-5,.,.,CASSQSGGNRDPQPQHF,TGCGCCAGCAGTCAATCGGGCGGAAACAGGGATCCGCAGCCCCAGCATTTT
TRBV4-1,TRBJ1-1,.,.,CASSRQGNTEAFF,TGCGCCAGCAGCCGCCAGGGGAACACTGAAGCTTTCTTT
TRBV7-2,TRBJ1-1,TRBD1,.,CASSSLTGRGNTEAFF,TGTGCCAGCAGCTCGTTGACAGGGAGAGGTAACACTGAAGCTTTCTTT
TRBV30,TRBJ2-2,TRBD2,.,CAWDRDRGGTGELFF,TGTGCCTGGGATCGCGATCGGGGAGGGACCGGGGAGCTGTTTTTT
TRBV7-3,TRBJ2-7,.,.,CASSLAPGPYEQYF,TGTGCCAGCAGCTTAGCCCCAGGGCCCTACGAGCAGTACTTC
TRBV27,TRBJ1-1,.,few,CASSLYSYTEAFF,TGTGCCAGCAGTCTGTACAGCTACACTGAAGCTTTCTTT
TRBV27,TRBJ2-2,TRBD1,.,CASSLYPPGQVFTGELFF,TGTGCCAGCAGTTTATACCCTCCGGGACAGGTTTTCACCGGGGAGCTGTTTTTT
TRBV18,TRBJ1-2,.,few,CASSPGTDYGYTF,TGTGCCAGCTCACCGGGCACCGACTATGGCTACACCTTC
TRBV5-1,TRBJ1-1,TRBD1,.,CASRYGTGAMNTEAFF,TGCGCCAGCAGATACGGGACAGGGGCGATGAACACTGAAGCTTTCTTT
TRBV7-6,TRBJ2-5,.,.,CASSRVVGRAGETQYF,TGTGCCAGCAGCCGTGTGGTGGGGCGGGCGGGAGAGACCCAGTACTTC
TRBV18,TRBJ1-2,.,.,CASSPGLEAGYTF,TGTGCCAGCTCACCCGGACTGGAAGCTGGCTACACCTTC
TRBV19,TRBJ1-2,.,few,CASNGAGLANYGYTF,TGTGCCAGTAACGGCGCAGGCCTTGCTAACTATGGCTACACCTTC
TRBV11-3,TRBJ2-1,.,.,CASSLSRGGWSNNEQFF,TGTGCCAGCAGCTTAAGTCGTGGGGGGTGGTCGAACAATGAGCAGTTCTTC
TRBV10-2,TRBJ2-7,TRBD1,few,CASRDRVAYEQYF,TGCGCCAGCAGGGACAGGGTAGCGTACGAGCAGTACTTC